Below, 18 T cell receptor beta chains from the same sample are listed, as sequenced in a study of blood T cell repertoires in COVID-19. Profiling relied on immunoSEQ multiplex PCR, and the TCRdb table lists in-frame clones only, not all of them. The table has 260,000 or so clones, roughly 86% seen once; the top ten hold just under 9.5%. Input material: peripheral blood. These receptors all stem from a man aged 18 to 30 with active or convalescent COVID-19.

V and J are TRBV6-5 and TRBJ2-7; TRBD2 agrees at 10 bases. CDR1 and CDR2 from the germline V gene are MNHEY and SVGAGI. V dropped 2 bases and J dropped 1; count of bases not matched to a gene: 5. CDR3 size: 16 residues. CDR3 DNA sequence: TGTGCCAGCAGTTACGTTAGCGGGGGGAAGTCCTACGAGCAGTACTTC. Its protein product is CASSYVSGGKSYEQYF.

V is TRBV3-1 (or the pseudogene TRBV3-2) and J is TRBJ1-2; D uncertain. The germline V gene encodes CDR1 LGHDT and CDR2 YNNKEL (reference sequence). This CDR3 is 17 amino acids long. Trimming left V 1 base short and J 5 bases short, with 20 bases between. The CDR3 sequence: CASSQVSGWAGPYGYTF. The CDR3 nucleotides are TGTGCCAGCAGCCAAGTTAGCGGCTGGGCGGGCCCATATGGCTACACCTTC.

The CDR3 loop reads CASRDRVAGYTF. The DNA for the CDR3 is TGTGCCAGCAGGGACAGGGTCGCTGGCTACACCTTC. This rearrangement joins TRBV27 to TRBJ1-2; 8 nucleotides agree with TRBD1. This CDR3 comprises 12 residues. Germline V gene lookup returns CDR1 MNHEY and CDR2 SMNVEV (reference sequence). V shed 6 bases and J 7 bases; nucleotides not matched to a gene: 4.

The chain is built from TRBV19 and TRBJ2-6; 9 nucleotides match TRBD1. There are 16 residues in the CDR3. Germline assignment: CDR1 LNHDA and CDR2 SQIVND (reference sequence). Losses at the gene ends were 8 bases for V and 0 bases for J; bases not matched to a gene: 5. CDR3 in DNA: TGTGCCAGTTCGGGACAGGGTTTCTCTGGGGCCAACGTCCTGACTTTC. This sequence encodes CASSGQGFSGANVLTF.

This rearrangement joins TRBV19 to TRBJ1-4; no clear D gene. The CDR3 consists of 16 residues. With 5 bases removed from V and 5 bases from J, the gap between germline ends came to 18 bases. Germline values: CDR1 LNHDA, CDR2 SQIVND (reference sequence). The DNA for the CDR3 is TGTGCCAGTAGTGCCCATTCCGGGGTTTACAATGAAAAACTGTTTTTT. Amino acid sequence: CASSAHSGVYNEKLFF.

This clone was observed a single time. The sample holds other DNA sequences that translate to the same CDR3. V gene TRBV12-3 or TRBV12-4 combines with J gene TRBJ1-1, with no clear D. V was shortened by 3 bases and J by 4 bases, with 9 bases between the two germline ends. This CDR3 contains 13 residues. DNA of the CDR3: TGTGCCAGCAGTTTGCCGGGTCGCACTGAAGCTTTCTTT. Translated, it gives CASSLPGRTEAFF.

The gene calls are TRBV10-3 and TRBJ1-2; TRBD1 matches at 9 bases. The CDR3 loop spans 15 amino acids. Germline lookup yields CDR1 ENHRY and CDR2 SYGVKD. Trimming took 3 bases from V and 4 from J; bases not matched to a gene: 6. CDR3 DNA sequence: TGTGCCATCAGTGAACAAACGGGACAGGGCTATGGCTACACCTTC. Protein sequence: CAISEQTGQGYGYTF.

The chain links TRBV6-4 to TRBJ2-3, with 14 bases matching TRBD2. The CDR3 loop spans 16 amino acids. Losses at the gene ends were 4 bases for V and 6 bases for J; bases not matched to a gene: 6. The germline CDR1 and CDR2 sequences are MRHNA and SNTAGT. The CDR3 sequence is CASSVTSGGAWDTQYF. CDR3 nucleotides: TGTGCCAGCAGTGTGACTAGCGGGGGGGCCTGGGATACGCAGTATTTT.

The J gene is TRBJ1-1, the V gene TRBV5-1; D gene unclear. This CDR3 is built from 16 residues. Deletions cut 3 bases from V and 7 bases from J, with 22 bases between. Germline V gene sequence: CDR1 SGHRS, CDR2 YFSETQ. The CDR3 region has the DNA TGCGCCAGCAGCTCACAGTATATGCTCCCCTATGTTGAAGCTTTCTTT. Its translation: CASSSQYMLPYVEAFF.

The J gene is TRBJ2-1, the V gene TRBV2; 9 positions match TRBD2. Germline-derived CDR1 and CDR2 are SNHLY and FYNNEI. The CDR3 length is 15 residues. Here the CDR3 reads CVTGLAGLSYNEQFF. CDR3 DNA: TGTGTCACCGGGCTAGCGGGGCTCTCCTACAATGAGCAGTTCTTC.

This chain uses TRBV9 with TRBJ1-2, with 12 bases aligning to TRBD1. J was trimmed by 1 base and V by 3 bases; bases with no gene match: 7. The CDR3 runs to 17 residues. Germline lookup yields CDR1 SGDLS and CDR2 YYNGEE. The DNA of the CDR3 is TGTGCCAGCAGCGCAACGGGACAGGGGGCGGGTAACTATGGCTACACCTTC. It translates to CASSATGQGAGNYGYTF.

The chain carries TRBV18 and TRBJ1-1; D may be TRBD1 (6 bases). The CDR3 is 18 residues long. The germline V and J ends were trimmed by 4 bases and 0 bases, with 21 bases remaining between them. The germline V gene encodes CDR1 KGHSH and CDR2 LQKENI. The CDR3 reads CASSQRVGGVRMNTEAFF. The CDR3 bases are TGTGCCAGCTCACAACGGGTAGGGGGGGTTAGGATGAACACTGAAGCTTTCTTT.

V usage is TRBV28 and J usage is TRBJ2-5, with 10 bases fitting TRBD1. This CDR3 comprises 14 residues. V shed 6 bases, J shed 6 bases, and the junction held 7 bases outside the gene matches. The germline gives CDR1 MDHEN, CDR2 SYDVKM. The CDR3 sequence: CASRAGQGMQTQYF. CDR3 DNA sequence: TGTGCCAGCAGGGCGGGACAGGGGATGCAGACCCAGTACTTC.

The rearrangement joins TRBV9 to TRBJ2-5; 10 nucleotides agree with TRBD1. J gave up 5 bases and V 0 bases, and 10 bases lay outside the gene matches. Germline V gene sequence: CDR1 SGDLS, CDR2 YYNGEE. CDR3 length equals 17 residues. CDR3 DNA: TGTGCCAGCAGCGTAGGGGGGGGACAGGGGCCTGAGGAGACCCAGTACTTC. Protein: CASSVGGGQGPEETQYF.

The CDR3 spells CASRPPGSYEQYF. Written as DNA, the CDR3 is TGTGCCAGCAGGCCACCGGGATCGTACGAGCAGTACTTC. The genes are TRBV6-5 and TRBJ2-7, with D possibly matching TRBD2 (5 bases). This CDR3 contains 13 residues. The V gene's germline CDR1 is MNHEY and CDR2 SVGAGI. V dropped 6 bases and J dropped 4 bases, with 13 bases sitting between them.

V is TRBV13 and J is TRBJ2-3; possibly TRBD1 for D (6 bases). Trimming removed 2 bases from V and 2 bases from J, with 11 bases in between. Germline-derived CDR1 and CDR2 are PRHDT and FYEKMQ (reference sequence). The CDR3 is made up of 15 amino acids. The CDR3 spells CASSLSQGITDTQYF. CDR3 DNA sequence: TGTGCCAGCAGCTTATCTCAGGGGATCACAGATACGCAGTATTTT.

The CDR3 loop reads CASSLRGNQPQHF. The DNA of the CDR3 is TGTGCCAGCAGTTTAAGGGGGAATCAGCCCCAGCATTTT. V usage is TRBV27 and J usage is TRBJ1-5, with D possibly being TRBD1 (6 bases). CDR3 length equals 13 residues. V lost 2 bases and J lost 4, with 6 bases in between. Per germline, CDR1 MNHEY and CDR2 SMNVEV (reference sequence).

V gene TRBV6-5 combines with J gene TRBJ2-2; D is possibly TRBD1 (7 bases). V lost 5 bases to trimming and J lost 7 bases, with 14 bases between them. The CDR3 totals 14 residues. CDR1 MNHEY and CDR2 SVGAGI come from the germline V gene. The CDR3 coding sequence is TGTGCCAGCAGTCTACAGCAGGGGGGCGGGGAGCTGTTTTTT. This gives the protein CASSLQQGGGELFF.